Listed below are T cell receptor beta chains from one sample, sequenced in a study of PD-L1 blockade in urothelial cancer. Profiling relied on immunoSEQ multiplex PCR, and the TCRdb table lists in-frame clones only, not all of them. Seen here are roughly 63,000 clones, approximately 80% observed once, and the top ten hold around 5.7%. The sequencing used PBMCs, collected around atezolizumab (anti-PD-L1) treatment. Receptors were obtained from a man between 65 and 85 years old with urothelial cancer. The CDR3 runs from the conserved cysteine through the conserved F or W. D genes are given only for firm matches. Only some rows state a clone size, as once, few, many or a class for expanded clones.

j_call,clone_size,d_call,v_call,cdr3_aa,cdr3_nt
TRBJ1-4,.,.,TRBV2,CASSDLDINEKLFF,TGTGCCAGCAGCGACTTGGACATTAATGAAAAACTGTTTTTT
TRBJ2-1,.,.,TRBV4-3,CASSQDQGRNEQFF,TGCGCCAGCAGCCAAGATCAGGGAAGGAATGAGCAGTTCTTC
TRBJ2-3,.,TRBD2,TRBV14,CASSQDLAGASTDTQYF,TGTGCCAGCAGCCAAGATCTAGCGGGAGCTAGCACAGATACGCAGTATTTT
TRBJ2-5,.,.,TRBV14,CASSQDLVRAETQYF,TGTGCCAGCAGCCAAGATCTAGTGAGGGCTGAGACCCAGTACTTC
TRBJ1-5,.,TRBD1,TRBV30,CAWRGQGQQPQHF,TGTGCCTGGAGGGGACAGGGTCAACAGCCCCAGCATTTT
TRBJ2-5,.,TRBD2,TRBV6-6,CASSPWAGDQETQYF,TGTGCCAGCAGTCCCTGGGCGGGGGACCAAGAGACCCAGTACTTC
TRBJ2-2,once,TRBD2,TRBV19,CASRRGGGTGELFF,TGTGCCAGTAGGCGGGGGGGCGGCACCGGGGAGCTGTTTTTT
TRBJ1-4,.,TRBD1,TRBV5-1,CASSSTVDRGRGEKLFF,TGCGCCAGCAGCTCTACCGTGGACAGGGGGCGAGGTGAAAAACTGTTTTTT
TRBJ2-3,.,TRBD1,TRBV6-1,CASSGRQGQVTDTQYF,TGTGCCAGCAGTGGGAGACAGGGACAGGTAACAGATACGCAGTATTTT
TRBJ2-5,.,TRBD1,TRBV11-3,CASSPRTGSQTQYF,TGTGCCAGCAGCCCCCGGACAGGGTCGCAGACCCAGTACTTC
TRBJ1-2,.,.,TRBV2,CASSPGTLSNYGYTF,TGTGCCAGCAGCCCCGGGACACTTTCTAACTATGGCTACACCTTC
TRBJ1-2,.,TRBD1,TRBV19,CASSSGTGAARDGYTF,TGTGCCAGTAGTTCCGGGACAGGGGCCGCTAGGGATGGCTACACCTTC
TRBJ2-3,once,TRBD2,TRBV7-2,CASSLISLAELTDTQYF,TGTGCCAGCAGCTTAATATCTCTAGCGGAGCTCACAGATACGCAGTATTTT
TRBJ1-5,.,TRBD1,TRBV9,CASSAATGDQPQHF,TGTGCCAGCAGCGCAGCGACAGGGGATCAGCCCCAGCATTTT
TRBJ2-2,few,.,TRBV6-4,CASSDSHRAGELFF,TGTGCCAGCAGTGACTCCCACAGGGCCGGGGAGCTGTTTTTT
TRBJ1-2,.,.,TRBV29-1,CSVDISGYTF,TGCAGCGTTGATATCTCGGGCTACACCTTC
TRBJ2-7,.,TRBD2,TRBV5-1,CASSLKAGGFYEQYF,TGCGCCAGCAGCTTGAAGGCGGGAGGGTTCTACGAGCAGTACTTC
TRBJ2-3,.,TRBD2,TRBV27,CASSSRLAFITDTQYF,TGTGCCAGCAGTTCGAGACTAGCGTTCATCACAGATACGCAGTATTTT
TRBJ1-2,.,TRBD1,TRBV2,CASSAQTGIGGYTF,TGTGCCAGCAGTGCCCAGACAGGGATCGGTGGCTACACCTTC
TRBJ2-7,.,TRBD2,TRBV9,CASSVGLAGMYEQYF,TGTGCCAGCAGCGTAGGGCTAGCGGGGATGTACGAGCAGTACTTC
TRBJ2-7,.,TRBD1,TRBV6-1,CASRRGGQGDEQYF,TGTGCCAGCAGGAGGGGAGGACAGGGAGACGAGCAGTACTTC
TRBJ1-1,.,.,TRBV7-8,CASSLTLSSNTEAFF,TGTGCCAGCAGCTTAACCCTCAGTTCAAACACTGAAGCTTTCTTT
TRBJ1-2,few,TRBD1,TRBV6-6,CASSAGTGGGYGYTF,TGTGCCAGCAGTGCCGGGACAGGGGGCGGCTATGGCTACACCTTC
TRBJ1-6,.,TRBD1,TRBV5-1,CASSSGTGNSPLHF,TGCGCCAGCAGCTCCGGGACAGGGAATTCACCCCTCCACTTT
TRBJ2-3,.,TRBD2,TRBV2,CASSKGTSGSTDTQYF,TGTGCCAGCAGTAAAGGGACTAGCGGGAGCACAGATACGCAGTATTTT
TRBJ1-1,.,.,TRBV5-4,CASSLIATNTEAFF,TGTGCCAGCAGCTTAATAGCAACGAACACTGAAGCTTTCTTT
TRBJ2-5,few,TRBD1,TRBV6-4,CANLAPTGRRETQYF,TGTGCCAACTTAGCACCGACAGGGAGAAGAGAGACCCAGTACTTC
TRBJ1-2,.,.,TRBV11-2,CASTRTGGYGYTF,TGTGCCAGCACCCGCACCGGGGGCTATGGCTACACCTTC
TRBJ2-7,once,.,TRBV5-1,CASSLNSGPYEQYF,TGCGCCAGCAGCTTGAATAGCGGCCCCTACGAGCAGTACTTC
TRBJ1-5,.,TRBD1,TRBV6-4,CASSYRGMGNQPQHF,TGTGCCAGCAGTTACAGGGGGATGGGCAATCAGCCCCAGCATTTT
TRBJ2-5,.,TRBD1,TRBV7-3,CASSWDREETQYF,TGTGCCAGCAGCTGGGACAGGGAAGAGACCCAGTACTTC
TRBJ2-2,once,.,TRBV19,CASSIEQNTGELFF,TGTGCCAGTAGTATAGAACAGAACACCGGGGAGCTGTTTTTT
TRBJ2-5,few,.,TRBV2,CASGISTGLETQYF,TGTGCCAGCGGAATATCAACAGGGCTGGAGACCCAGTACTTC
TRBJ2-7,.,TRBD1,TRBV27,CASSPWTGGASYEQYF,TGTGCCAGCAGTCCTTGGACAGGGGGTGCTAGCTACGAGCAGTACTTC
TRBJ2-1,.,.,TRBV5-1,CASSLRGGNEQFF,TGCGCCAGCAGCTTGAGAGGCGGAAATGAGCAGTTCTTC
TRBJ1-1,.,.,TRBV5-1,CASSGGGETEAFF,TGCGCCAGCAGCGGGGGAGGTGAGACTGAAGCTTTCTTT
TRBJ2-3,.,.,TRBV7-8,CASSLREPSPDTQYF,TGTGCCAGCAGCTTAAGGGAGCCCTCACCAGATACGCAGTATTTT
TRBJ1-6,.,.,TRBV5-1,CASSFWGSFDSPLHF,TGCGCCAGCAGCTTCTGGGGCAGTTTTGATTCACCCCTCCACTTT
TRBJ1-3,.,.,TRBV7-6,CASSFSQSGNTIYF,TGTGCCAGCAGCTTCTCCCAGTCTGGAAACACCATATATTTT
TRBJ1-3,.,.,TRBV7-2,CASSLGKGGGNTIYF,TGTGCCAGCAGCTTAGGCAAAGGGGGAGGAAACACCATATATTTT
TRBJ1-1,.,.,TRBV27,CASSLNRENTEAFF,TGTGCCAGCAGTTTAAACAGAGAGAACACTGAAGCTTTCTTT
TRBJ1-5,.,.,TRBV11-2,CASSFGGSTNQPQHF,TGTGCCAGCAGCTTTGGGGGGAGTACCAATCAGCCCCAGCATTTT
TRBJ2-1,.,TRBD2,TRBV5-4,CASSLDQRGRINNEQFF,TGTGCCAGCAGCTTGGACCAACGCGGGAGGATTAACAATGAGCAGTTCTTC
TRBJ1-4,once,.,TRBV29-1,CSAGYYEKLFF,TGCAGCGCAGGGTATTATGAAAAACTGTTTTTT
TRBJ2-7,.,.,TRBV2,CASSGLPESEQYF,TGTGCCAGCAGTGGTCTCCCGGAGTCCGAGCAGTACTTC
TRBJ2-5,.,.,TRBV6-6,CASSYGLSQETQYF,TGTGCCAGCAGTTACGGGCTTAGCCAAGAGACCCAGTACTTC
TRBJ2-3,.,TRBD2,TRBV9,CASSVGGSGRSDTQYF,TGTGCCAGCAGCGTAGGGGGTAGCGGGAGGTCAGATACGCAGTATTTT
TRBJ2-5,.,.,TRBV21-1,CASSIRDRGKQETQYF,TGTGCCAGCAGCATCCGGGACAGGGGCAAGCAAGAGACCCAGTACTTC
TRBJ2-3,few,TRBD2,TRBV4-3,CASSQDRLASGDTQYF,TGCGCCAGCAGCCAAGATAGACTAGCTAGTGGAGATACGCAGTATTTT
TRBJ2-7,once,TRBD1,TRBV27,CASSTRQGIYEQYF,TGTGCCAGCAGTACCCGACAGGGAATCTACGAGCAGTACTTC
TRBJ2-3,.,TRBD1,TRBV7-8,CASSRYRGTTDTQYF,TGTGCCAGCAGCAGATACAGGGGGACTACAGATACGCAGTATTTT
TRBJ2-5,.,.,TRBV10-3,CAIAQGETQYF,TGTGCCATCGCGCAGGGGGAGACCCAGTACTTC
TRBJ2-5,.,.,TRBV7-6,CASSLGAPRETQYF,TGTGCCAGCAGCTTAGGGGCCCCGCGAGAGACCCAGTACTTC
TRBJ2-3,.,TRBD2,TRBV5-4,CASSDSGIADTQYF,TGTGCCAGCAGCGATAGCGGGATTGCAGATACGCAGTATTTT